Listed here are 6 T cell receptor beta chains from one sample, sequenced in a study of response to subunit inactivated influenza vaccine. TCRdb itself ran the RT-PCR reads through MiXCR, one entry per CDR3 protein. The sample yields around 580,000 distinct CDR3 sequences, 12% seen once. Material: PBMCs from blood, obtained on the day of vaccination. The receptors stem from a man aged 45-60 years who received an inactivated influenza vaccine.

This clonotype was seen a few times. The CDR3 protein is CASIVQGSSYNEQFF. The CDR3 region has the DNA TGTGCCAGCATCGTACAGGGAAGCTCCTACAATGAGCAGTTCTTC. This chain uses TRBV28 with TRBJ2-1, with D possibly being TRBD1 (6 bases). This CDR3 comprises 15 residues. CDR1 and CDR2 from the germline V gene are MDHEN and SYDVKM. Trimming removed 7 bases at V and 0 bases at J, with 13 bases between.

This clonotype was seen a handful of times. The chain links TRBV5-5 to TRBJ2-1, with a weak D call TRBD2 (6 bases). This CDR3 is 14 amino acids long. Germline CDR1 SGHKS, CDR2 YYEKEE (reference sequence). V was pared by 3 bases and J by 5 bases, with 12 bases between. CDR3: CASSSRDWNNEQFF. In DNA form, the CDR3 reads TGTGCCAGCAGCTCCCGGGACTGGAACAATGAGCAGTTCTTC.

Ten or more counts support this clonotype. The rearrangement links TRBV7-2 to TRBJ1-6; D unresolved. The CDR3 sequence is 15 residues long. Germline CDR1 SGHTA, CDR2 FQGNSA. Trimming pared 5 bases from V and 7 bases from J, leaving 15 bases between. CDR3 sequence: CASSPSRVSNSPLHF. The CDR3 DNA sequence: TGTGCCAGCAGCCCTAGTCGGGTATCGAATTCACCCCTCCACTTT. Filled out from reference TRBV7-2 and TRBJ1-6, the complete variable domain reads GAGVSQSPSNKVTEKGKDVELRCDPISGHTALYWYRQSLGQGLEFLIYFQGNSAPDKSGLPSDRFSAERTGGSVSTLTIQRTQQEDSAVYLCASSPSRVSNSPLHFGNGTRLTVT.

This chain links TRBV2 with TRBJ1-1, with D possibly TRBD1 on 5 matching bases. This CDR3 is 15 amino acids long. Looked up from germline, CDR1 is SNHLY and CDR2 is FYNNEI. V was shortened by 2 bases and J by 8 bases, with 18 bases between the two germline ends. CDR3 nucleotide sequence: TGTGCCAGCAGTGAATCGGGGGTCGGTGGGGGAGAAGCTTTCTTT. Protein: CASSESGVGGGEAFF.

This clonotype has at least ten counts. CDR3 DNA: TGTGCCAGCAGTACGGGACGGAGCTACAATGAGCAGTTCTTC. Translated: CASSTGRSYNEQFF. This chain uses TRBV2 with TRBJ2-1; D is tentatively TRBD1 or TRBD2 (5 bases each). The germline V gene encodes CDR1 SNHLY and CDR2 FYNNEI. The CDR3 is 14 residues long. Trimming took off 5 bases at V and 3 bases at J, with 11 bases between the two ends.

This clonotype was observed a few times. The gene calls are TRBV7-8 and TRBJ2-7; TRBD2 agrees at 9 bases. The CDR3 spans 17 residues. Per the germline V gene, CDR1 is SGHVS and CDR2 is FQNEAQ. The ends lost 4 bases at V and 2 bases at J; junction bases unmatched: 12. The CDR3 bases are TGTGCCAGCAGCTCAGGTGCCGGGACTAGCCCTACCTACGAGCAGTACTTC. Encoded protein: CASSSGAGTSPTYEQYF.